These 31 T cell receptor beta chains were all obtained from the same sample, sequenced in a study of blood T cells in healthy people across ages. Next came a second PCR, run for about 7 to 12 cycles, which used a sample-barcoded 5' primer along with a J-beta primer mix. From the 5' RACE reads, TCRdb called clonotypes with MiXCR, one entry per CDR3 protein. The table lists 600,000 to 800,000 distinct CDR3 sequences, approximately 52% of them singletons. Material for sequencing was blood. All receptors derive from a woman over 75 in good health.

The chain links TRBV6-5 to TRBJ1-2; maybe TRBD1 (5 bases). The CDR3 is 14 residues long. Germline assignment: CDR1 MNHEY and CDR2 SVGAGI. V was trimmed by 0 bases and J by 6 bases, leaving 11 bases between them. CDR3 loop: CASSYSGQSDGYTF. CDR3 DNA sequence: TGTGCCAGCAGTTACTCCGGACAAAGCGATGGCTACACCTTC.

This clonotype turned up a few times. V is TRBV6-2 or TRBV6-3 and J is TRBJ2-1, with TRBD2 identical over 11 bases. The V and J ends lost 11 bases and 7 bases, in that order; junction bases with no gene match: 7. The V gene's germline CDR1 is MNHEY and CDR2 SVGEGT. The CDR3 runs 13 residues. The CDR3 is CAVGLAVSNEQFF. CDR3 DNA: TGTGCCGTGGGACTAGCGGTATCAAATGAGCAGTTCTTC.

The CDR3 region has the DNA TGCAGTGCTAGAGATGGACTAGCGGGGATCTACGAGCAGTACTTC. Translated, it gives CSARDGLAGIYEQYF. V usage is TRBV20-1 and J usage is TRBJ2-4; 12 bases map to TRBD2. The DNA end is a closer match to TRBJ2-7, so the J assignment may be wrong. The CDR3 length is 15 residues. The V gene's germline CDR1 is DFQATT and CDR2 SNEGSKA (reference sequence).

The chain links TRBV7-2 to TRBJ2-4, with no clear D. The J call may not be correct, given that the DNA end is closer to TRBJ2-7. CDR1 is SGHTA and CDR2 is FQGNSA in the germline V gene. The CDR3 runs to 14 residues. This chain's CDR3 is CASSPLISISEQYF. CDR3 coding DNA: TGTGCCAGCAGCCCCCTAATATCCATTAGCGAGCAGTACTTC.

V gene TRBV5-1 combines with J gene TRBJ2-1; perhaps TRBD1 as D (6 bases). Germline values: CDR1 SGHRS, CDR2 YFSETQ. V was trimmed by 3 bases and J by 7 bases, leaving 11 bases between them. The CDR3 totals 13 residues. CDR3 sequence (DNA): TGCGCCAGCAGCTGGGGGCTTGGGAATGAGCAGTTCTTC. Amino acid sequence: CASSWGLGNEQFF.

This clonotype has just a few counts. A much larger clone lies one base from this, so it may be a read error. V and J are TRBV6-5 and TRBJ2-1; 8 bases are a match to TRBD1. There are 14 residues in the CDR3. V lost 2 bases, J lost 7 bases, and 4 bases stayed unmatched. Germline V gene lookup returns CDR1 MNHEY and CDR2 SVGAGI. The CDR3 region is CASSYRQGWNEQFF. The CDR3 bases are TGTGCCAGCAGTTACCGACAGGGGTGGAATGAGCAGTTCTTC.

Note on this clonotype: This could be a read error, since a much larger clone is one nucleotide away. The V call is TRBV3-1, the J call TRBJ2-1, with 11 bases matching TRBD2. V gave up 4 bases and J gave up 9 bases; unmatched junction bases: 11. Germline assignment: CDR1 LGHDT and CDR2 YNNKEL (reference sequence). This CDR3 spans 16 amino acids. This CDR3 reads CASSPASGRRVGEQFF. The CDR3, as DNA: TGTGCCAGCAGCCCGGCTAGCGGGAGGCGTGTTGGTGAGCAGTTCTTC.

This chain connects TRBV14 to TRBJ2-3, with 9 bases matching TRBD2. The V gene's germline CDR1 is SGHDN and CDR2 FVKESK. The junction had 5 bases not matched to a gene; V was cut back by 2 bases and J by 2 bases. There are 16 residues in the CDR3. The CDR3 region is CASSQPGLAFTDTQYF. For the CDR3, the DNA is TGTGCCAGCAGCCAACCGGGACTAGCATTCACAGATACGCAGTATTTT.

This clonotype showed up many times. The chain couples TRBV20-1 to TRBJ2-1, with TRBD2 as a possible D gene (6 bases). Germline V gene lookup returns CDR1 DFQATT and CDR2 SNEGSKA (reference sequence). V lost 0 bases to trimming and J lost 2 bases, with 11 bases between them. This CDR3 is 15 amino acids long. CDR3 DNA: TGCAGTGCTAGAGAAGGCGGGAAAGCCTACAATGAGCAGTTCTTC. As protein: CSAREGGKAYNEQFF.

The chain joins TRBV27 to TRBJ2-3, with a weak D call TRBD1 (5 bases). The CDR3 spans 14 residues. Germline assignment: CDR1 MNHEY and CDR2 SMNVEV (reference sequence). Trimming left V 6 bases short and J 5 bases short, with 15 bases between. CDR3 nucleotide sequence: TGTGCCAGCAGCTTTGCAGGGTTACTAGATACGCAGTATTTT. This sequence encodes CASSFAGLLDTQYF.

The chain recombines TRBV7-2 with TRBJ2-6, with 8 bases fitting TRBD1. Trimming at V came to 3 bases and at J to 4 bases, leaving 8 bases not matched to a gene. Looked up from germline, CDR1 is SGHTA and CDR2 is FQGNSA. This CDR3 is 17 amino acids long. The CDR3 loop is CASSFRTGSDGANVLTF. As DNA, the CDR3 is TGTGCCAGCAGCTTTCGGACAGGGTCGGACGGGGCCAACGTCCTGACTTTC.

This sequence joins TRBV3-1 and TRBJ2-1; the match to TRBD2 covers 7 bases. V trimming: 4 bases; J trimming: 6 bases; junction bases outside the gene matches: 9. Germline V gene lookup returns CDR1 LGHDT and CDR2 YNNKEL (reference sequence). This CDR3 comprises 15 residues. CDR3 nucleotides: TGTGCCAGCAGCCTTGGGACTACCCCCGGCAATGAGCAGTTCTTC. The encoded protein is CASSLGTTPGNEQFF.

This clonotype occurred once. As DNA, the CDR3 is TGTGCCAGCAGCCACACAGGGAACGAGCAGTACTTC. It codes for CASSHTGNEQYF. The V call is TRBV28, the J call TRBJ2-7, with D possibly being TRBD1 (6 bases). Germline V gene lookup returns CDR1 MDHEN and CDR2 SYDVKM. This CDR3 has 12 amino acids. V was cut by 6 bases and J by 5 bases, with 11 bases left in between.

This chain uses TRBV10-3 with TRBJ1-5, with D maybe TRBD1 (5 bases). V was clipped by 10 bases and J by 5 bases, with 18 bases between them. Germline loops: CDR1 ENHRY, CDR2 SYGVKD. This CDR3 comprises 14 residues. CDR3 sequence reads: CASGGGSSHQPQHF. The CDR3 region has the DNA TGTGCCAGTGGGGGGGGGTCGAGTCATCAGCCCCAGCATTTT.

This clonotype was picked up a small number of times. The chain employs TRBV28 and TRBJ1-3, with D hard to call. With 7 bases removed from V and 0 bases from J, the gap between germline ends came to 13 bases. Per germline, CDR1 MDHEN and CDR2 SYDVKM. The CDR3 loop spans 15 amino acids. The CDR3 region has the DNA TGTGCCAGCACCTTTTCCGACTCCTCTGGAAACACCATATATTTT. This sequence encodes CASTFSDSSGNTIYF.

Concerning this clonotype itself: The junction departs from germline at one end; a sequencing error may be responsible. V gene TRBV28 combines with J gene TRBJ2-7; 8 bases line up with TRBD2. The CDR3 runs 14 residues. Per the germline V gene, CDR1 is MDHEN and CDR2 is SYDVKM. CDR3 sequence (DNA): TGTGCCAACAGTACAAGCGGGGGATCCTATGAGCAGTACTTC. Protein: CANSTSGGSYEQYF.

The chain combines TRBV12-3 or TRBV12-4 with TRBJ1-6, with D possibly TRBD1 on 5 matching bases. V lost 3 bases and J 10 bases, leaving 13 bases between the germline ends. This CDR3 is built from 14 residues. Written as DNA, the CDR3 is TGTGCCAGCAGTTTTCAAGGGGTTGGCTCACCCCTCCACTTT. It specifies CASSFQGVGSPLHF.

This clonotype appeared many times. The chain links TRBV6-1 to TRBJ2-1; D gene ambiguous. The CDR3 extends over 15 amino acids. Germline CDR1 and CDR2: MNHNS and SASEGT. Between the trimmed V and J ends, which lost 6 bases and 5 bases, there was a span of 17 bases. CDR3 bases: TGTGCCAGCAGCGCGATAAGGAGAACGCACAATGAGCAGTTCTTC. Its translation is CASSAIRRTHNEQFF.

The V and J genes are TRBV29-1 and TRBJ2-3; D possibly corresponds to TRBD1 (5 bases). In germline, CDR1 is SQVTM, CDR2 ANQGSEA. This CDR3 is 13 amino acids long. Trimming pared 7 bases from V and 2 bases from J, leaving 13 bases between. The CDR3 DNA follows: TGCAGCGCGAAGGGGCAGATCACAGATACGCAGTATTTT. Protein sequence: CSAKGQITDTQYF.

This clonotype has ten or more counts. The genes are TRBV29-1 and TRBJ2-3; D gene ambiguous. From germline, CDR1 is SQVTM and CDR2 ANQGSEA. The CDR3 length is 12 residues. Trimming stripped 3 bases from V and 1 base from J, with 5 bases between. The CDR3 region is CSVDQGTDTQYF. DNA of the CDR3: TGCAGCGTTGACCAGGGCACAGATACGCAGTATTTT.

The chain couples TRBV24-1 to TRBJ2-1; D is possibly TRBD2 (5 bases). CDR1 and CDR2 (germline): KGHDR, SFDVKD. The CDR3 contains 15 residues. V dropped 6 bases and J dropped 0 bases, with 11 bases sitting between them. CDR3 region: CATSRGLSSYNEQFF. CDR3 DNA sequence: TGTGCCACCAGTCGCGGGTTGAGCTCCTACAATGAGCAGTTCTTC.

This clonotype turned up a few times. A much more abundant neighbour one base away suggests this may be a read error. The chain couples TRBV5-1 to TRBJ2-1; possibly TRBD1 or TRBD2 for D (7 bases each). The J call may be faulty, since TRBJ2-7 better matches the DNA end. CDR1 and CDR2 from the germline V gene are SGHRS and YFSETQ. The CDR3 runs to 15 residues. DNA of the CDR3: TGCGCCAGCAGCTCCTCAGGGGGGGTCTACAATGAGCAGTACTTC. This codes for CASSSSGGVYNEQYF.

The chain joins TRBV4-2 to TRBJ2-7; 11 bases map to TRBD1. This CDR3 is built from 16 residues. V lost 0 bases and J lost 3; bases outside the gene matches: 4. Looked up from germline, CDR1 is LGHNA and CDR2 is YNFKEQ. CDR3 region: CASSQESGTGGYEQYF. DNA of the CDR3: TGTGCCAGCAGCCAAGAGTCAGGGACAGGGGGCTACGAGCAGTACTTC.

The genes are TRBV25-1 and TRBJ2-1, with D possibly matching TRBD1 (6 bases). From germline, CDR1 is MGHDK and CDR2 SYGVNS. The CDR3 spans 17 residues. Trimming pared 6 bases from V and 0 bases from J, leaving 18 bases between. DNA for the CDR3: TGTGCCAGCAGCCCTCCGGCAGGGGCCAACTCCTACAATGAGCAGTTCTTC. Protein: CASSPPAGANSYNEQFF.

The chain has TRBV4-3 and TRBJ1-2; 12 bases map to TRBD1. The CDR3 loop spans 17 amino acids. Germline V CDR1 and CDR2: LGHNA, YSLEER. The V gene end was trimmed by 0 bases and the J gene end by 8 bases; junction bases not matched to a gene: 10. The CDR3 loop reads CASSQDSPGQGADGYTF. Written as DNA, the CDR3 is TGCGCCAGCAGCCAAGATAGCCCGGGACAGGGGGCTGACGGCTACACCTTC.

This clonotype came up once. This rearrangement joins TRBV14 to TRBJ2-1; D is possibly TRBD1 (6 bases). CDR3 length: 12 amino acids. Germline values: CDR1 SGHDN, CDR2 FVKESK. V gave up 3 bases and J gave up 10 bases, with 10 bases separating them. CDR3 sequence reads: CASSQVTGEQFF. CDR3 DNA: TGTGCCAGCAGCCAGGTGACAGGAGAGCAGTTCTTC.

Comment on this clonotype: The junction does not match germline at one end; this may be a read error. The rearrangement joins TRBV2 to TRBJ2-1, with 7 bases that match TRBD2. The CDR3 sequence is 12 residues long. Germline V lookup: CDR1 SNHLY, CDR2 FYNNEI. The DNA of the CDR3 is TGTTCCAGCAGCGGGAACACCCACGAGCAGTTCTTC. Its translation is CSSSGNTHEQFF.

This clonotype was observed a handful of times. This rearrangement joins TRBV11-1 to TRBJ2-3, with a weak D call TRBD2 (5 bases). CDR3 length equals 14 residues. V dropped 1 base and J dropped 6 bases, with 11 bases sitting between them. The V gene's germline CDR1 is SGHAT and CDR2 FQDESV (reference sequence). CDR3 residues: CASSLGRGSDTQYF. CDR3 sequence (DNA): TGTGCCAGCAGCTTAGGCAGAGGGTCGGATACGCAGTATTTT.

This clonotype was counted a few times. The rearrangement links TRBV27 to TRBJ2-7; 9 bases agree with TRBD1. The CDR3 extends over 15 amino acids. The junction had 9 bases not matched to a gene; V was cut back by 2 bases and J by 7 bases. The germline V gene encodes CDR1 MNHEY and CDR2 SMNVEV (reference sequence). The CDR3 loop reads CASSLRGQGRGEQYF. CDR3 nucleotide sequence: TGTGCCAGCAGTTTACGCGGACAGGGGCGTGGGGAGCAGTACTTC.

This clonotype was observed a few times. This sequence joins TRBV29-1 and TRBJ1-1; no reliable D call. V dropped 6 bases and J dropped 0 bases, with 14 bases sitting between them. The length of the CDR3 is 14 residues. Germline lookup yields CDR1 SQVTM and CDR2 ANQGSEA. CDR3 loop: CSVEERVMNTEAFF. Written as DNA, the CDR3 is TGCAGCGTCGAGGAGCGAGTTATGAACACTGAAGCTTTCTTT.

The chain combines TRBV20-1 with TRBJ2-2, with 7 bases matching TRBD2. V was pared by 3 bases and J by 5 bases, with 6 bases of the junction left unmatched. Germline loops: CDR1 DFQATT, CDR2 SNEGSKA (reference sequence). The CDR3 consists of 14 residues. CDR3 in amino acids: CSASGGEVTGELFF. The CDR3 DNA is TGCAGTGCTAGTGGGGGGGAGGTTACCGGGGAGCTGTTTTTT.